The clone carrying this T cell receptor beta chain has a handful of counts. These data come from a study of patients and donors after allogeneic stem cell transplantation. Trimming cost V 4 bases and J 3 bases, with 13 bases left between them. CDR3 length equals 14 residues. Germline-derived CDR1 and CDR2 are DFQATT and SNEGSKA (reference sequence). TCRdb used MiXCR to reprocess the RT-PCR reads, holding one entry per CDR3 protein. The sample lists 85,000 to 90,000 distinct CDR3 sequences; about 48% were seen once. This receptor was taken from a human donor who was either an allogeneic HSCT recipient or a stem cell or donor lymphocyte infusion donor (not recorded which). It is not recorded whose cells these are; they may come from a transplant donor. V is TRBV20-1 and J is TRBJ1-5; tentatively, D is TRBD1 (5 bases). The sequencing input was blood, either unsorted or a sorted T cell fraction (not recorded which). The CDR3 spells CSANGGAANQPQHF. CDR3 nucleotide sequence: TGCAGTGCTAACGGAGGGGCGGCCAATCAGCCCCAGCATTTT.